This T cell receptor (beta chain) was identified in a study of T cell clonotyping in hematopoietic cell transplantation (dated by TCRdb to the early 2020s). Regarding the study in general: The study collected roughly 150 blood samples from 35 consecutive transplant recipients and their related donors. Patient recruitment ran from 2015 to early 2017, and follow-up continued until late 2020 or death.

The CDR3 goes from the cysteine to the phenylalanine over 13 residues. Only the CDR3 portion is preserved as DNA: 39 bases, with reading frame beginning at the first base. Deletion took 5 bases off V and 4 bases off J, with a span of 12 bases between the germline ends. According to the germline V gene, CDR1 reads SGHTA and CDR2 reads FQGNSA. The immunoSEQ assay, a bias-controlled multiplex PCR using V- and J-specific primers, was used to amplify TCR beta CDR3 regions from genomic DNA. In a second PCR step, the CDR3 amplicons were tagged with a proprietary barcode plus Illumina adapter sequences. CDR3 libraries were sequenced on an Illumina MiSeq instrument. Regarding the original processing steps: immunoSEQ Analyzer 3.0 was used for export and quality control, with R Bioconductor and Immunarch used for downstream analyses. Only productive rearrangements in the normalized downsampled data set were used to calculate repertoire metrics. In the normalized cohort, clonotypes with more than 5 templates were defined as pathologically expanded. The Inverse Simpson Index served as the measure of repertoire diversity. CMV-specificity analyses were carried out on the non-normalized data set to capture all clonotypes. TCRdb provides this immuneACCESS table in a form limited to in-frame rearrangements. Some clones are lacking; in checked studies, under half of them reflect an unresolved V gene, and why the rest are absent is not known. V, J and clone size were drawn from that table, and D and trimming were deduced from the DNA. The sample has about 15,000 clones on record, approximately 87% of them singletons. The ten top clones hold 3.5% to 5% of the sample.

With regard to this clone: Its antigen is still unknown. Base qualities are not at hand, and no much larger clone is one base apart.

The sample's time point label is to be understood as: 100 days after allo-HCT. Recipient blood was collected about 28 days before transplant and at days 30, 100 and 180 after transplant. Nuclei Lysis Solution was used to extract genomic DNA from fresh or cryopreserved unfractionated peripheral blood mononuclear cells. Here is what the overall study found, with its caveats: Inverse Simpson Index values from donors and from recipients before transplant predicted broader TCR repertoire diversity after transplant. Just a small fraction of recipient repertoires overlapped with donor repertoires, and more than 95% appeared de novo at the given depth. Recipient TCR diversity fell after transplant, with pathologically expanded clonotypes rising progressively from day 30 to day 180. The sample size was limited, and because cells were not sorted, the contributions of CD4 and CD8 repertoires could not be separated.

Rearrangement joined TRBV7-2 to TRBJ2-7, with no reliable assignment of the D segment. This sequence was found in a male patient in his sixties who had an allogeneic stem cell transplant from a related donor, so the T cells may come from the graft donor. Some clones in this sample may be carry-over from other donors' samples. Sequencing used PBMCs, obtained 100 days after allogeneic stem cell transplant. The CDR3: CASSRRVSYEQYF. The DNA sequence is given as TGTGCCAGCAGCCGGAGAGTTAGTTACGAGCAGTACTTC.